These 22 T cell receptor beta chains were all obtained from the same sample, sequenced in a study of blood T cell repertoires in COVID-19 (dated by TCRdb to 2018 to 2021). Libraries were built with the immunoSEQ multiplex PCR assay. This immuneACCESS table, as held by TCRdb, lists in-frame sequences with V and J called but not all clones. Of the missing ones, under half trace to an unresolved V gene in checked studies; the others have no known cause. The sample table lists some 97,000 clones, around four fifths of them with a count of one. The top ten constitute around an eighth of the sample. Sequencing input: peripheral blood. The receptors derive from a man over 45 with active or convalescent COVID-19.

J is TRBJ1-6 and V is TRBV3-1 (or the pseudogene TRBV3-2), with unresolved D. The V gene lost 5 bases and the J gene lost 10 bases, with 9 bases spanning the gap. CDR3 length: 12 amino acids. The germline V gene encodes CDR1 LGHDT and CDR2 YNNKEL (reference sequence). CDR3 protein: CASSSYQSPLHF. The CDR3, as DNA: TGTGCCAGCAGCTCATACCAGTCACCCCTCCACTTT.

This chain joins TRBV19 and TRBJ2-1, with 7 bases identical to TRBD2. V dropped 3 bases and J dropped 6; count of bases not matched to a gene: 11. CDR1 is LNHDA and CDR2 is SQIVND in the germline V gene (reference sequence). This CDR3 region has 16 residues. The CDR3 DNA is TGTGCCAGTAGTATTGGTGGGAGGGCCTATGGCAATGAGCAGTTCTTC. Translating it yields CASSIGGRAYGNEQFF.

This rearrangement joins TRBV29-1 to TRBJ2-7; maybe TRBD2 (6 bases). V was pared by 3 bases and J by 5 bases, with 14 bases between. The CDR3 consists of 13 residues. Germline CDR1 and CDR2: SQVTM and ANQGSEA. CDR3 sequence (DNA): TGCAGCGTTGACATCGGGAGTCCCAACGAGCAGTACTTC. As protein: CSVDIGSPNEQYF.

This chain uses TRBV11-3 with TRBJ1-4, with D possibly matching TRBD1 (6 bases). This CDR3 region has 13 residues. V was clipped by 5 bases and J by 4 bases, with 8 bases between them. Germline CDR1 is SGHNT and CDR2 is YENEEA. DNA for the CDR3: TGTGCCAGCAGCCTGGGACATAATGAAAAACTGTTTTTT. Translating gives CASSLGHNEKLFF.

The rearrangement joins TRBV29-1 to TRBJ2-2; unclear D gene. Germline V gene lookup returns CDR1 SQVTM and CDR2 ANQGSEA. V was trimmed by 6 bases and J by 2 bases, leaving 10 bases between them. The CDR3 spans 13 residues. CDR3 residues: CSVQGANTGELFF. The CDR3 bases are TGCAGCGTCCAAGGAGCAAACACCGGGGAGCTGTTTTTT.

V is TRBV27 and J is TRBJ1-5; 8 positions agree with TRBD1. Trimming cost V 5 bases and J 5 bases; bases outside gene matches: 2. Per germline, CDR1 MNHEY and CDR2 SMNVEV (reference sequence). The CDR3 totals 13 residues. In DNA, the CDR3 is TGTGCCAGCAGTCGACAGGGGCATCAGCCCCAGCATTTT. Its translation: CASSRQGHQPQHF.

The V call is TRBV7-2, the J call TRBJ2-7, with D perhaps TRBD1 (5 bases). Germline CDR1 is SGHTA and CDR2 is FQGNSA. Trimming removed 2 bases at V and 5 bases at J, with 10 bases between. CDR3 length equals 13 residues. The CDR3 nucleotides read TGTGCCAGCAGCTTATCAGGGTTTGACGAGCAGTACTTC. Its translation: CASSLSGFDEQYF.

The V call is TRBV7-3, the J call TRBJ2-2; 7 bases map to TRBD1. Trimming removed 2 bases from V and 5 bases from J; junction bases left unmatched: 5. The germline V gene encodes CDR1 SGHTA and CDR2 FQGTGA. CDR3 length: 15 residues. The CDR3 region is CASSLGGQRTGELFF. The CDR3 nucleotides are TGTGCCAGCAGCTTAGGGGGACAGAGGACCGGGGAGCTGTTTTTT. The full variable domain, with the rest looked up from reference TRBV7-3 and TRBJ2-2, is GAGVSQTPSNKVTEKGKYVELRCDPISGHTALYWYRQSLGQGPEFLIYFQGTGAADDSGLPNDRFFAVRPEGSVSTLKIQRTERGDSAVYLCASSLGGQRTGELFFGEGSRLTVL.

The chain combines TRBV4-2 with TRBJ2-1; D call uncertain. The germline V and J ends were trimmed by 4 bases and 8 bases, with 12 bases remaining between them. The CDR3 contains 13 residues. Germline CDR1 LGHNA, CDR2 YNFKEQ. CDR3 sequence: CASSPEEQYEQFF. The CDR3 nucleotides read TGTGCCAGCAGCCCAGAGGAGCAGTATGAGCAGTTCTTC.

A remark on this clone: Sequence at one end of the junction differs from germline and may be a read error. The V gene is TRBV5-4, the J gene TRBJ1-1; 7 positions agree with TRBD1. CDR3 length equals 14 residues. Germline CDR1 reads SGHNT; CDR2 reads YYREEE (reference sequence). The chain's CDR3 is CASSETTGVEEHRF. CDR3 DNA: TGTGCCAGCAGCGAAACTACAGGGGTAGAGGAACACCGCTTT.

V is TRBV7-6 and J is TRBJ2-5; tentatively, D is TRBD1 (5 bases). Germline CDR1 SGHVS, CDR2 FNYEAQ. V was pared by 1 base and J by 0 bases, with 15 bases between. This CDR3 comprises 17 residues. CDR3 nucleotide sequence: TGTGCCAGCAGCTTAGGGCACTACAGGCGATACCAAGAGACCCAGTACTTC. Its translation is CASSLGHYRRYQETQYF.

This clone was detected only once. This chain connects TRBV27 to TRBJ1-2, with D unclear. Deletions cut 4 bases from V and 6 bases from J, with 15 bases between. The CDR3 length is 14 residues. Germline V gene lookup returns CDR1 MNHEY and CDR2 SMNVEV (reference sequence). CDR3: CASSSTIRGNGYTF. In nucleotides, the CDR3 is TGTGCCAGCAGTTCAACGATCCGAGGGAATGGCTACACCTTC.

This clone is a singleton in its sample. The chain carries TRBV7-2 and TRBJ1-2; D gene ambiguous. The CDR3 is 14 amino acids. V lost 4 bases and J lost 2, with 11 bases in between. Germline-derived CDR1 and CDR2 are SGHTA and FQGNSA. CDR3 coding DNA: TGTGCCAGCAGCTCAAGGAGGCAGAACTATGGCTACACCTTC. As protein: CASSSRRQNYGYTF.

The rearrangement links TRBV2 to TRBJ2-3; possibly TRBD1 for D (6 bases). This CDR3 is 15 amino acids long. V lost 6 bases, J lost 0 bases, and 13 bases lay in between. Germline V gene sequence: CDR1 SNHLY, CDR2 FYNNEI. CDR3 in amino acids: CASRKGQESTDTQYF. The CDR3 region has the DNA TGTGCCAGCAGAAAGGGACAAGAAAGCACAGATACGCAGTATTTT.

The chain combines TRBV19 with TRBJ2-7; 11 bases align to TRBD1. Germline trimming cut 3 bases from V and 0 bases from J; bases unmatched to any gene: 4. The V gene's germline CDR1 is LNHDA and CDR2 SQIVND (reference sequence). This CDR3 contains 16 residues. CDR3 nucleotide sequence: TGTGCCAGTAGTATGGACAGGGGGCAAAGCTCCTACGAGCAGTACTTC. Translated, it gives CASSMDRGQSSYEQYF. The full variable domain, rest sourced from reference TRBV19 and TRBJ2-7, is DGGITQSPKYLFRKEGQNVTLSCEQNLNHDAMYWYRQDPGQGLRLIYYSQIVNDFQKGDIAEGYSVSREKKESFPLTVTSAQKNPTAFYLCASSMDRGQSSYEQYFGPGTRLTVT.

CDR3 amino acids: CASSYSTGDQPQHF. CDR3 DNA: TGTGCCAGCAGTTACTCGACGGGAGATCAGCCCCAGCATTTT. This chain links TRBV6-5 with TRBJ1-5; D gene unclear. The CDR3 spans 14 residues. Germline CDR1 MNHEY, CDR2 SVGAGI. Trimming left V 0 bases short and J 5 bases short, with 8 bases between.

This clone has a handful of counts. The chain combines TRBV19 with TRBJ1-6, with 11 nucleotides matching TRBD1. Trimming cost V 5 bases and J 9 bases; bases outside gene matches: 12. This CDR3 is built from 17 residues. The germline V gene encodes CDR1 LNHDA and CDR2 SQIVND (reference sequence). The CDR3 spells CASSAPGQGDVSSPLHF. The CDR3 DNA is TGTGCCAGTAGTGCGCCGGGACAGGGGGATGTTAGTTCACCCCTCCACTTT. The whole variable domain, remainder taken from reference TRBV19 and TRBJ1-6, is DGGITQSPKYLFRKEGQNVTLSCEQNLNHDAMYWYRQDPGQGLRLIYYSQIVNDFQKGDIAEGYSVSREKKESFPLTVTSAQKNPTAFYLCASSAPGQGDVSSPLHFGNGTRLTVT.

V and J are TRBV19 and TRBJ1-2; D may be TRBD1 (5 bases). The V gene's germline CDR1 is LNHDA and CDR2 SQIVND (reference sequence). CDR3 size: 14 residues. Trimming pared 1 base from V and 3 bases from J, leaving 9 bases between. The CDR3 spells CASSIGWDYYGYTF. CDR3 sequence (DNA): TGTGCCAGTAGTATAGGGTGGGACTACTATGGCTACACCTTC.

The V gene is TRBV24-1, the J gene TRBJ2-2; TRBD1 is a possible D gene (8 bases). Deletions cut 3 bases from V and 5 bases from J, with 15 bases between. The germline V gene encodes CDR1 KGHDR and CDR2 SFDVKD. The CDR3 length is 16 residues. The CDR3, as DNA: TGTGCCACCAGTGATCCAGGACAGGGAGGGACCGGGGAGCTGTTTTTT. This codes for CATSDPGQGGTGELFF.

The chain is built from TRBV15 and TRBJ1-3, with a possible D match to TRBD1 (5 bases). V was pared by 5 bases and J by 0 bases, with 14 bases between. Germline-derived CDR1 and CDR2 are LNHNV and YYDKDF (reference sequence). This CDR3 has 16 amino acids. The DNA for the CDR3 is TGTGCCACCAGCCTCAGCCAGGGTTACTCTGGAAACACCATATATTTT. Protein product: CATSLSQGYSGNTIYF.

The chain recombines TRBV5-6 with TRBJ2-7, with a tentative D call TRBD1 (6 bases). In germline, CDR1 is SGHDT, CDR2 YYEEEE. CDR3 length: 16 residues. V was pared by 1 base and J by 0 bases, with 14 bases between. Written as DNA, the CDR3 is TGTGCCAGCAGCTTGTGGCCACAGGGTTACTCCTACGAGCAGTACTTC. Amino acids: CASSLWPQGYSYEQYF.

The chain uses TRBV2 and TRBJ1-4, with 10 bases matching TRBD1. The CDR3 runs to 15 residues. Trimming at V came to 7 bases and at J to 7 bases, leaving 9 bases not matched to a gene. Germline loops: CDR1 SNHLY, CDR2 FYNNEI. CDR3 nucleotide sequence: TGTGCCAGCACCCAATCCAGGACAGGGGGTGAAAAACTGTTTTTT. It specifies CASTQSRTGGEKLFF.